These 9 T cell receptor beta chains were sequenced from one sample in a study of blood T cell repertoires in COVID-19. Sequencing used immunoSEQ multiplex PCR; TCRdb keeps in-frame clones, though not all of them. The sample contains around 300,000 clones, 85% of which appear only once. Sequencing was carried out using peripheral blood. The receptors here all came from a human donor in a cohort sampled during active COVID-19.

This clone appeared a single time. The CDR3 is CASSQEPPLNYSNQPQHF. The CDR3 DNA sequence: TGCGCCAGCAGCCAAGAACCCCCCCTAAATTATAGCAATCAGCCCCAGCATTTT. The J gene is TRBJ1-5, the V gene TRBV4-1; D is ambiguous. This CDR3 comprises 18 residues. The germline V gene has CDR1 MGHRA and CDR2 YSYEKL. The V end lost 0 bases, the J end lost 0 bases, and 15 bases lay between the germline ends.

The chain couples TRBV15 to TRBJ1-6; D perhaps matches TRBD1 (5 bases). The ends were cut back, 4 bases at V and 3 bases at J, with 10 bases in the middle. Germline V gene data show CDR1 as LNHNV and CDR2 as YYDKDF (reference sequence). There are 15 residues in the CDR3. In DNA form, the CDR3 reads TGTGCCACCAGCACAGGACACGTCTATAATTCACCCCTCCACTTT. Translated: CATSTGHVYNSPLHF.

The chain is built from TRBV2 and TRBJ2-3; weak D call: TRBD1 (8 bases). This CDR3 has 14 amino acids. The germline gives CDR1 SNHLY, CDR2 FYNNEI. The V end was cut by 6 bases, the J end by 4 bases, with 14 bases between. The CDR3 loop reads CASRNRGGSDTQYF. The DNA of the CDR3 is TGTGCCAGCAGAAACAGGGGGGGATCAGATACGCAGTATTTT.

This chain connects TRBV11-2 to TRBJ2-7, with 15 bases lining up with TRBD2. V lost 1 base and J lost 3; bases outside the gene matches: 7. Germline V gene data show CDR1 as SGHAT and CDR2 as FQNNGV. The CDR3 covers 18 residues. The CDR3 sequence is CASSLALGLAGGHYEQYF. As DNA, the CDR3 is TGTGCCAGCAGCTTAGCTCTGGGACTAGCGGGGGGCCACTACGAGCAGTACTTC.

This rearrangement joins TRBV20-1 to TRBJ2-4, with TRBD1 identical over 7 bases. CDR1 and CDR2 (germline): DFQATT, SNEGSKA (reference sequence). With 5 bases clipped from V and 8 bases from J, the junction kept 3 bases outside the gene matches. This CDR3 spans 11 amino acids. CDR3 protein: CSAPQGDIQYF. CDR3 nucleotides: TGCAGTGCTCCCCAGGGGGACATTCAGTACTTC.

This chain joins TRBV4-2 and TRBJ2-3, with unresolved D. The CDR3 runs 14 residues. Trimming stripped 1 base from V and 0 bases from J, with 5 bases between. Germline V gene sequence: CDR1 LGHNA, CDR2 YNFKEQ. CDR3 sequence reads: CASSQAISTDTQYF. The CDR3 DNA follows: TGTGCCAGCAGCCAAGCCATTAGCACAGATACGCAGTATTTT.

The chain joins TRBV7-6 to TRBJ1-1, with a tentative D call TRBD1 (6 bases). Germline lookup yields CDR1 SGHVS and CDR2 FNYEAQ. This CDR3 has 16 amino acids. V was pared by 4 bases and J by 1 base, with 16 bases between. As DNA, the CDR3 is TGTGCCAGCAGCTCTTACCAGGACAGAAAGAACACTGAAGCTTTCTTT. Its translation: CASSSYQDRKNTEAFF.

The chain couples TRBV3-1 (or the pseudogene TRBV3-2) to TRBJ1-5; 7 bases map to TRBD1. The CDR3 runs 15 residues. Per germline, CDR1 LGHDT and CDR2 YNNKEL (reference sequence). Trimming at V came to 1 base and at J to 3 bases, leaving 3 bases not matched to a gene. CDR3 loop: CASSQGGQFNQPQHF. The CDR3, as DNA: TGTGCCAGCAGCCAAGGGGGACAGTTCAATCAGCCCCAGCATTTT.

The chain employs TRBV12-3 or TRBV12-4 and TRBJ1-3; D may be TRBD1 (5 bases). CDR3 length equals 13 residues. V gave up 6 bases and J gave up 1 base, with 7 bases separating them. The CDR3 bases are TGTGCCAGCAGCGGGGGTTCTGGAAACACCATATATTTT. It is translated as CASSGGSGNTIYF.